This T cell receptor beta chain is from a study of spatial heterogeneity in lung cancer (dated by TCRdb to between 2018 and 2021). Describing the broader study: Beta-chain transcripts were consistently detected in greater numbers than alpha-chain transcripts, which likely reflects a higher abundance of beta-chain transcripts. In the raw uncorrected reads, each unique combination of TCR and UMI appeared more than ten times on average. The study quantitatively compared TCR alpha and beta repertoires across multiple tumor regions, matched nontumor lung and blood in non-small cell lung cancer. The study linked features of the TCR repertoire to counts of nonsynonymous mutations, which were determined by whole-exome sequencing of tumor tissue. At surgery, both alpha and beta chains were TCR-sequenced in under 250 tumor regions, fewer than 65 matched nontumor lung samples and 56 PBMC samples.

At least ten counts were recorded for this clonotype. Its binding antigen is unknown. Per-nucleotide qualities are absent, and no much larger clonotype sits a single base away. This specimen's time point label, interpreted: sample taken at primary tumor resection. Samples were obtained from approximately 77 patients with early-stage, untreated non-small cell lung cancer from the lung TRACERx cohort. Whole RNA extracted from tumor and nontumor lung tissue, or from cryopreserved PBMC samples, was used for TCR sequencing without cell sorting. A patient was chosen for TCR sequencing only when enough RNA was available from at least two tumor regions. A lung pathologist reviewed the tumor and adjacent nontumor lung specimens before the specimens were selected. The V and J ends are trimmed by 2 bases and 8 bases, leaving 9 bases between them. Taken from the germline V gene (reference sequence), the CDR1 and CDR2 loops are MNHNY and SVGAGI. Including cysteine and phenylalanine, the CDR3 has 12 amino acids. Only CDR3 DNA is held: 36 bases, read in frame from base 1.

Libraries came from 5' RACE. TCRdb shows the sequencer as NextSeq 500. The TCR library protocol attached a unique molecular identifier to each TCR cDNA molecule to allow correction of PCR and sequencing errors. Concerning the study's data processing: Decombinator tools were used for TCR identification, UMI-based error correction and CDR3 extraction. Expanded TCRs were defined as those above a frequency of 2 per 1,000, corresponding to the top 1% of the tumor frequency distribution. Rényi diversity was computed with the R vegan package after subsampling each repertoire 100 times to 5,000 TCRs. CDR3 similarity networks were built from amino acid triplet string-kernel similarity, with CDR3s being connected when pairwise similarity was above 0.82. The public reads were run again by TCRdb, first through fastp at Q25 and then through MiXCR, and only productive beta chains were kept. Every entry covers one CDR3 protein and lists the most common genes and DNA from its rows. TCRdb's processing, not the study's, gives the V and J calls here. This sample is represented by 40,000 or so distinct CDR3 sequences; 3.1% of them were singletons. 30% to 45% of the sample comes from the top ten.

The study at large found these results: Additional single-cell paired TCR alpha and beta sequencing was considered necessary to confirm, at a functional level, the hypothesis that regional TCRs recognize regional mutations.

The sample consisted of normal lung tissue next to the tumor, taken at surgery. The V and J segments used are TRBV6-6 and TRBJ1-2; no D gene call is confident. This clonotype originated in a male donor with early-stage non-small cell lung cancer. Here the CDR3 is given as CASSYTAYGYTF. The DNA sequence reads TGTGCCAGCAGTTACACCGCCTACGGCTACACCTTC.